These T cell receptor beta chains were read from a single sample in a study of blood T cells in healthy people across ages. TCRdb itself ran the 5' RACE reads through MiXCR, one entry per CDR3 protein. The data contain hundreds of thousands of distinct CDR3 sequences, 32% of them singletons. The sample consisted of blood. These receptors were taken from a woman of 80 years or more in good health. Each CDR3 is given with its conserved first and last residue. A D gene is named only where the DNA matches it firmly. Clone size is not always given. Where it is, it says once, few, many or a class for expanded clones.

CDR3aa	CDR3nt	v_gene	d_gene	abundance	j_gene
CAGSLVGWGEGAYNEQYF	TGTGCCGGCAGCTTAGTGGGGTGGGGAGAAGGAGCCTACAATGAGCAGTACTTC	TRBV7-6	.	.	TRBJ2-7
CASSAVAGTDTQYF	TGTGCCAGCAGTGCGGTAGCGGGCACAGATACGCAGTATTTT	TRBV2	.	many	TRBJ2-3
CASSVTGAENTGELFF	TGTGCCAGCAGCGTAACAGGGGCAGAGAACACCGGGGAGCTGTTTTTT	TRBV9	TRBD1	.	TRBJ2-2
CASRNVMGTAGNGYTF	TGTGCCAGCAGAAACGTTATGGGGACAGCCGGGAATGGCTACACCTTC	TRBV2	TRBD1	many	TRBJ1-2
CASSQDGSGAYNSPLHF	TGCGCCAGCAGCCAAGATGGTTCGGGAGCCTATAATTCACCCCTCCACTTT	TRBV4-1	.	.	TRBJ1-6
CASSKTGQRTEAFF	TGTGCCAGCAGTAAGACAGGGCAGCGGACTGAAGCTTTCTTT	TRBV6-2/TRBV6-3	TRBD1	.	TRBJ1-1
CSVEVEGNYGYTF	TGCAGCGTTGAAGTTGAGGGCAACTATGGCTACACCTTC	TRBV29-1	.	many	TRBJ1-2
CSARTGNQPQHF	TGCAGTGCTAGGACTGGAAATCAGCCCCAGCATTTT	TRBV20-1	.	many	TRBJ1-5
CSVGDHWDYEQYF	TGCAGCGTTGGGGACCATTGGGACTACGAGCAGTACTTC	TRBV29-1	.	many	TRBJ2-7
CSVWAQDEAFF	TGCAGCGTTTGGGCTCAGGACGAAGCTTTCTTT	TRBV29-1	.	many	TRBJ1-1
CASSVGLGQGTYNEQFF	TGTGCCAGCAGCGTAGGGCTGGGACAGGGTACTTACAATGAGCAGTTCTTC	TRBV11-1	TRBD1	many	TRBJ2-1
CASSHTTGGSSTDTQYF	TGCGCCAGCAGCCACACGACAGGGGGAAGTAGCACAGATACGCAGTATTTT	TRBV4-1	TRBD1	.	TRBJ2-3
CASRPRTVTYEQYF	TGTGCCAGCAGGCCTAGGACTGTAACCTACGAGCAGTACTTC	TRBV27	.	.	TRBJ2-7
CASSRDLSSYEQYF	TGTGCCAGCAGCCGGGACCTAAGCTCCTACGAGCAGTACTTC	TRBV14	.	many	TRBJ2-7
CASRETGQGHTQYF	TGTGCCAGCAGGGAAACGGGACAGGGGCATACGCAGTATTTT	TRBV2	TRBD1	.	TRBJ2-3
CASSIDRGPGNEQFF	TGTGCCAGTAGTATAGATCGAGGGCCGGGCAATGAGCAGTTCTTC	TRBV19	.	few	TRBJ2-1
CSVRPSGTGYEQYF	TGCAGCGTCCGCCCCTCTGGGACAGGCTACGAGCAGTACTTC	TRBV29-1	TRBD1	many	TRBJ2-7
CATSRETGTPYEQYF	TGTGCCACCAGCAGGGAAACCGGGACACCGTACGAGCAGTACTTC	TRBV15	.	many	TRBJ2-7
CASSRLQGAPGYTF	TGTGCCAGCAGCCGATTACAGGGGGCGCCTGGCTACACCTTC	TRBV28	TRBD1	.	TRBJ1-2
CASSQDGRGTSTDTQYF	TGCGCCAGCAGCCAAGATGGGCGGGGGACTAGCACAGATACGCAGTATTTT	TRBV4-1	TRBD2	many	TRBJ2-3
CASSRLAGGRAYNEQFF	TGTGCCAGCAGTCGACTAGCGGGAGGCCGGGCCTACAATGAGCAGTTCTTC	TRBV7-9	TRBD2	.	TRBJ2-1
CASSLEGQGEEIPNEKLFF	TGTGCCAGCAGCTTAGAGGGACAGGGAGAAGAGATCCCTAATGAAAAACTGTTTTTT	TRBV7-2	TRBD1	few	TRBJ1-4
CASRLAGAFTDTQYF	TGTGCCAGCAGGCTAGCGGGGGCTTTCACAGATACGCAGTATTTT	TRBV6-5	TRBD2	.	TRBJ2-3
CASSYTQGIQETQYF	TGTGCCAGCAGTTACACCCAGGGGATCCAGGAGACCCAGTACTTC	TRBV6-5	.	few	TRBJ2-5
CASSVDVAKNIQYF	TGTGCCAGCAGCGTAGACGTAGCCAAAAACATTCAGTACTTC	TRBV9	.	many	TRBJ2-4
CASRPTSGSLFGELFF	TGTGCCAGCAGGCCGACTAGCGGGAGCCTTTTCGGGGAGCTGTTTTTT	TRBV6-5	TRBD2	.	TRBJ2-2
CASSRTGQGASEQYF	TGTGCCAGCAGCCGGACGGGACAGGGGGCTAGCGAGCAGTACTTC	TRBV3-1	TRBD1	many	TRBJ2-7
CASSLWRGQPQHF	TGTGCCAGCAGTTTGTGGCGGGGACAGCCCCAGCATTTT	TRBV27	.	.	TRBJ1-5
CASSENRVFRTYEQYF	TGTGCCAGCAGTGAAAACAGGGTTTTTAGAACCTACGAGCAGTACTTC	TRBV6-1	.	.	TRBJ2-7
CASSEADRSSNYGYTF	TGTGCCAGCAGTGAAGCGGACAGATCTTCTAACTATGGCTACACCTTC	TRBV2	.	few	TRBJ1-2
CASSVGAGGPDTGELFF	TGTGCCAGCAGTGTAGGAGCGGGGGGGCCCGACACCGGGGAGCTGTTTTTT	TRBV6-1	TRBD2	.	TRBJ2-2
CSARDLQGFYGYTF	TGCAGTGCGAGAGACCTACAGGGGTTCTATGGCTACACCTTC	TRBV20-1	TRBD1	many	TRBJ1-2
CASSTGQTFTDTQYF	TGTGCCAGCAGTACCGGACAGACGTTCACAGATACGCAGTATTTT	TRBV6-5	.	many	TRBJ2-3
CASSRASGGQETQYF	TGTGCCAGCAGCCGGGCTAGCGGGGGCCAAGAGACCCAGTACTTC	TRBV6-5	TRBD2	few	TRBJ2-5
CASRMGPSTDTQYF	TGTGCCAGCAGAATGGGGCCTAGCACAGATACGCAGTATTTT	TRBV11-2	.	many	TRBJ2-3
CSVDETGGGEQFF	TGCAGCGTCGACGAAACAGGGGGCGGTGAGCAGTTCTTC	TRBV29-1	TRBD1	few	TRBJ2-1
CAVRDNLSYEQYF	TGTGCCGTCCGGGACAACTTATCCTACGAGCAGTACTTC	TRBV6-2/TRBV6-3	.	.	TRBJ2-7
CSARGEVFGYGYTF	TGCAGTGCTAGAGGAGAGGTTTTCGGCTATGGCTACACCTTC	TRBV20-1	.	.	TRBJ1-2
CSARARGGRYNEQFF	TGCAGTGCTAGAGCACGGGGGGGCCGATACAATGAGCAGTTCTTC	TRBV20-1	TRBD2	.	TRBJ2-1
CASSPTRASSYEQYF	TGTGCCAGCTCACCAACTAGAGCGAGCTCCTACGAGCAGTACTTC	TRBV18	.	.	TRBJ2-7
CSARSPATSNTEAFF	TGCAGTGCTAGATCCCCAGCTACATCGAACACTGAAGCTTTCTTT	TRBV20-1	.	many	TRBJ1-1
CASSSPVGYTF	TGTGCCAGCAGTTCACCGGTGGGCTACACCTTC	TRBV28	.	few	TRBJ1-2
CASNGGRGTEAFF	TGTGCCAGCAATGGGGGGCGCGGCACTGAAGCTTTCTTT	TRBV6-6	.	few	TRBJ1-1
CSVKGGVWTEAFF	TGCAGCGTCAAGGGGGGGGTTTGGACTGAAGCTTTCTTT	TRBV29-1	.	many	TRBJ1-1
CASGFLRAGRDSPLHF	TGTGCCAGCGGCTTTCTCAGGGCGGGACGCGATTCACCCCTCCACTTT	TRBV5-5	.	.	TRBJ1-6
CASSESSWASGHTDTQYF	TGTGCCAGCAGTGAATCGTCGTGGGCTAGCGGCCACACAGATACGCAGTATTTT	TRBV25-1	TRBD2	.	TRBJ2-3
CASTRTGSDYGYTF	TGTGCCAGCACCCGGACGGGGAGTGACTATGGCTACACCTTC	TRBV27	.	few	TRBJ1-2
CASRPPGLPGYTF	TGTGCCAGCAGGCCGCCGGGACTTCCTGGCTACACCTTC	TRBV6-5	.	.	TRBJ1-2
CASSPRDNTDTQYF	TGTGCCAGCAGCCCCCGGGACAACACAGATACGCAGTATTTT	TRBV9	.	many	TRBJ2-3
CAGSLTGGIHTEAFF	TGTGCCGGCAGCTTGACTGGGGGAATACACACTGAAGCTTTCTTT	TRBV5-5	.	.	TRBJ1-1
CASSLRDTYLLEKDFDLMQYF	TGTGCCAGCAGCTTGCGGGACACCTACCTCCTGGAGAAAGATTTCGACCTCATGCAGTACTTC	TRBV21-1	.	.	TRBJ2-4
CSVEVTAMNTEAFF	TGCAGCGTTGAAGTTACAGCTATGAACACTGAAGCTTTCTTT	TRBV29-1	.	few	TRBJ1-1
CSARHRDRGFEAFF	TGCAGTGCTAGACACCGGGACAGGGGCTTCGAAGCTTTCTTT	TRBV20-1	TRBD1	.	TRBJ1-1
CASSQDRGTGTEQFF	TGCGCCAGCAGCCAAGATAGGGGGACAGGGACTGAGCAGTTCTTC	TRBV4-3	TRBD1	few	TRBJ2-1
CAISEPGCNEAFF	TGTGCCATCAGTGAGCCGGGTTGTAATGAAGCTTTCTTT	TRBV10-3	.	few	TRBJ1-1
CASSNDTGGTEAFF	TGCGCCAGCAGTAACGACACGGGAGGGACTGAAGCTTTCTTT	TRBV5-1	.	.	TRBJ1-1
CATSDAGDNTDTQYF	TGTGCCACCAGTGATGCTGGGGACAACACAGATACGCAGTATTTT	TRBV24-1	.	many	TRBJ2-3
CASSSGAGAYTGELFF	TGTGCTAGCAGTTCAGGGGCAGGGGCCTACACCGGGGAGCTGTTTTTT	TRBV7-7	.	few	TRBJ2-2
CSTRELDTEAFF	TGCAGCACAAGAGAGTTGGACACTGAAGCTTTCTTT	TRBV20-1	.	.	TRBJ1-1